The 10 T cell receptor beta chains below all came from one sample that was sequenced in a study of cytomegalovirus exposure and HLA in healthy donors. 13 Jbeta primers and 60 Vbeta primers were used for the PCR. Profiling relied on immunoSEQ multiplex PCR, and the TCRdb table lists in-frame clones only, not all of them. This table holds approximately 160,000 clones, 75% found once. Sequencing was done on a sample of PBMCs. These receptors came from a male donor in good health and CMV-seronegative.

The chain's CDR3 is CASSADRAPFLGQYF. DNA for the CDR3: TGTGCCAGCAGCGCGGACAGGGCTCCGTTTTTGGGGCAGTACTTC. V gene TRBV7-9 combines with J gene TRBJ2-7; 8 nucleotides agree with TRBD1. Germline V CDR1 and CDR2: SEHNR, FQNEAQ (reference sequence). The CDR3 is made up of 15 amino acids. V was clipped by 5 bases and J by 9 bases; unmatched bases: 15.

V and J are TRBV21-1 and TRBJ2-7; the table gives TRBD1 as D, unverified against the DNA. TRBV21-1 is reported as a pseudogene. The CDR3 covers 13 residues. The CDR3 sequence is CAQLQGPTYEQYF. In DNA form, the CDR3 reads TGTGCCCAGCTACAGGGGCCTACCTACGAGCAGTACTTC.

This clone was seen only a few times. The chain combines TRBV27 with TRBJ1-2, with D possibly TRBD1 on 6 matching bases. The CDR3 consists of 15 residues. Trimming stripped 5 bases from V and 7 bases from J, with 20 bases between. CDR1 and CDR2 from the germline V gene are MNHEY and SMNVEV (reference sequence). CDR3 sequence: CASSARYRVAGGYTF. The CDR3 DNA sequence: TGTGCCAGCAGTGCCAGATACAGGGTTGCTGGTGGCTACACCTTC.

The chain uses TRBV6-1 and TRBJ1-5; the match to TRBD1 covers 8 bases. CDR1 is MNHNS and CDR2 is SASEGT in the germline V gene. J gave up 1 base and V 5 bases, and 4 bases lay outside the gene matches. The CDR3 spans 15 residues. For the CDR3, the DNA is TGTGCCAGCAGTTCTGGACAGGGCAGCAATCAGCCCCAGCATTTT. Translating it yields CASSSGQGSNQPQHF.

The chain has TRBV10-3 and TRBJ1-5; D not certain. Trimming shortened V by 8 bases and J by 4 bases, and 18 bases separated the two germline ends. This CDR3 contains 15 residues. Germline CDR1 ENHRY, CDR2 SYGVKD. The CDR3 bases are TGTGCCATCGGCCGCCCGGACGGCGGGAATCAGCCCCAGCATTTT. Its protein is CAIGRPDGGNQPQHF.

The chain couples TRBV5-1 to TRBJ2-1; 10 positions agree with TRBD2. V shed 2 bases and J 7 bases; nucleotides not matched to a gene: 9. This CDR3 comprises 16 residues. Germline CDR1 and CDR2: SGHRS and YFSETQ. The CDR3 loop reads CASSLRVAGGGNEQFF. Here the CDR3 DNA reads TGCGCCAGCAGCTTAAGGGTAGCGGGAGGTGGAAATGAGCAGTTCTTC.

The gene calls are TRBV15 and TRBJ2-7; tentatively, D is TRBD1 (6 bases). In germline, CDR1 is LNHNV, CDR2 YYDKDF (reference sequence). The ends were cut back, 1 base at V and 3 bases at J, with 16 bases in the middle. CDR3 size: 16 residues. As DNA, the CDR3 is TGTGCCACCAGCAGAGTAAAAGGGCAGGGGAGCTACGAGCAGTACTTC. Translation: CATSRVKGQGSYEQYF.

The chain recombines TRBV6-5 with TRBJ2-3; D is possibly TRBD2 (5 bases). Germline CDR1 is MNHEY and CDR2 is SVGAGI. There are 12 residues in the CDR3. Trimming pared 5 bases from V and 5 bases from J, leaving 8 bases between. The CDR3 DNA follows: TGTGCCAGCAGTCTAAGCGGAGATACGCAGTATTTT. Its protein is CASSLSGDTQYF.

This sequence joins TRBV6-5 and TRBJ1-5, with 7 bases matching TRBD1. CDR1 MNHEY and CDR2 SVGAGI come from the germline V gene. V dropped 5 bases and J dropped 6; count of bases not matched to a gene: 4. The CDR3 totals 13 residues. The CDR3: CASSPTGVQPQHF. The CDR3 coding sequence is TGTGCCAGCAGTCCCACAGGGGTTCAGCCCCAGCATTTT.

The chain links TRBV7-6 to TRBJ2-6, with 8 bases that match TRBD1. Germline V CDR1 and CDR2: SGHVS, FNYEAQ. The V segment lost 5 bases and the J segment 0 bases; nucleotides outside the gene matches: 6. This CDR3 has 17 residues. This CDR3 is CASSQGTGHSGANVLTF. Here the CDR3 DNA reads TGTGCCAGCAGCCAAGGGACAGGACACTCTGGGGCCAACGTCCTGACTTTC.